The entry below gives a single T cell receptor (beta chain) sequence along with its context. The data were taken from a study of T-cell reconstitution after alpha-beta-depleted transplantation in children. Unique molecular identifiers were used to barcode this TCRbeta library. TCRdb recomputed calls from the PCR reads with MiXCR, one row per CDR3 protein. The table has about 540,000 distinct CDR3 sequences, 18% seen once. The clonotype comes from a human donor who donated a stem cell graft to a child with acute lymphoblastic leukemia. The material was PBMCs from the stem cell graft donor, obtained from the stem cell graft.

The CDR3 nucleotides read TGTGCCAGCAGTACCACCGGGACTGCGGGGAACATTCAGTACTTC. Amino acid sequence: CASSTTGTAGNIQYF. The chain combines TRBV12-3 or TRBV12-4 with TRBJ2-4, with D possibly TRBD2 on 6 matching bases. Trimming removed 5 bases from V and 7 bases from J, with 18 bases in between. The CDR3 runs to 15 residues.